A selection of T cell receptor beta chains follows, all from one sample in a study of CD8+ T cells in alopecia areata. Clones were read by immunoSEQ multiplex PCR, and TCRdb kept only the in-frame ones, dropping some. This sample has roughly 100,000 clones, with around 50% found just once. Source material: CD4+ T cells sorted from blood. The receptors were sampled from a human donor in good health. Both conserved end residues are part of each CDR3. A D gene is named only where the DNA matches it firmly. A clone size is listed for some rows: how often the clone was seen (once, few, many), or a class if it is expanded.

D gene: TRBD2
clone size: .
J gene: TRBJ2-3
V gene: TRBV4-2
CDR3 protein: CASSQASSGGGSSTDTQYF
CDR3 DNA: TGTGCCAGCAGCCAAGCCTCTAGCGGGGGGGGCTCTAGCACAGATACGCAGTATTTT

D gene: .
clone size: .
J gene: TRBJ2-7
V gene: TRBV27
CDR3 protein: CASSRTVGEQYF
CDR3 DNA: TGTGCCAGCAGTCGCACCGTCGGGGAGCAGTACTTC

D gene: TRBD2
clone size: .
J gene: TRBJ2-5
V gene: TRBV5-1
CDR3 protein: CASSQGLAGGSQETQYF
CDR3 DNA: TGCGCCAGCAGCCAGGGACTAGCGGGGGGCTCCCAAGAGACCCAGTACTTC

D gene: .
clone size: .
J gene: TRBJ2-3
V gene: TRBV29-1
CDR3 protein: CSVVRSGGPTDTQYF
CDR3 DNA: TGCAGCGTTGTTCGGTCGGGGGGCCCCACAGATACGCAGTATTTT

D gene: .
clone size: .
J gene: TRBJ2-7
V gene: TRBV6-5
CDR3 protein: CASSPMDIYEQYF
CDR3 DNA: TGTGCCAGCAGTCCCATGGACATCTACGAGCAGTACTTC

D gene: .
clone size: .
J gene: TRBJ1-5
V gene: TRBV4-1
CDR3 protein: CASSQGQVQGAQHF
CDR3 DNA: TGCGCCAGCAGCCAAGGTCAGGTCCAAGGGGCCCAGCATTTT

D gene: .
clone size: few
J gene: TRBJ2-1
V gene: TRBV7-2
CDR3 protein: CASSFYNEQFF
CDR3 DNA: TGTGCCAGCAGCTTCTACAATGAGCAGTTCTTC

D gene: TRBD1
clone size: .
J gene: TRBJ2-2
V gene: TRBV5-5
CDR3 protein: CASQQGPAVTGELFF
CDR3 DNA: TGTGCCAGCCAACAGGGGCCCGCAGTAACCGGGGAGCTGTTTTTT

D gene: .
clone size: .
J gene: TRBJ1-1
V gene: TRBV29-1
CDR3 protein: CSVGQPPEAFF
CDR3 DNA: TGCAGCGTTGGGCAGCCCCCTGAAGCTTTCTTT

D gene: TRBD2
clone size: few
J gene: TRBJ2-3
V gene: TRBV7-2
CDR3 protein: CASSLELTSGFTDTQYF
CDR3 DNA: TGTGCCAGCAGCTTAGAGCTCACTAGCGGATTCACAGATACGCAGTATTTT

D gene: TRBD2
clone size: .
J gene: TRBJ2-2
V gene: TRBV6-1
CDR3 protein: CASSEVAGGPTGELFF
CDR3 DNA: TGTGCCAGCAGTGAAGTGGCGGGGGGGCCCACCGGGGAGCTGTTTTTT

D gene: .
clone size: .
J gene: TRBJ2-7
V gene: TRBV18
CDR3 protein: CASSPARAAEQYF
CDR3 DNA: TGTGCCAGCTCACCAGCGAGGGCTGCCGAGCAGTACTTC

D gene: TRBD1
clone size: .
J gene: TRBJ1-1
V gene: TRBV18
CDR3 protein: CASSPGDRAETEAFF
CDR3 DNA: TGTGCCAGCTCACCGGGGGACAGGGCTGAAACTGAAGCTTTCTTT

D gene: .
clone size: .
J gene: TRBJ2-5
V gene: TRBV5-1
CDR3 protein: CASSWRREETQYF
CDR3 DNA: TGCGCCAGCAGCTGGCGACGGGAAGAGACCCAGTACTTC

D gene: .
clone size: .
J gene: TRBJ1-6
V gene: TRBV25-1
CDR3 protein: CASSESGMGGNSPLHF
CDR3 DNA: TGTGCCAGCAGTGAATCCGGGATGGGTGGTAATTCACCCCTCCACTTT

D gene: .
clone size: .
J gene: TRBJ2-1
V gene: TRBV11-2
CDR3 protein: CASSLAPGLSYNEQFF
CDR3 DNA: TGTGCCAGCAGCTTAGCCCCAGGGCTCTCCTACAATGAGCAGTTCTTC

D gene: TRBD1
clone size: .
J gene: TRBJ2-5
V gene: TRBV2
CDR3 protein: CASSVRTGFETQYF
CDR3 DNA: TGTGCCAGCAGTGTACGGACAGGGTTCGAGACCCAGTACTTC

D gene: .
clone size: few
J gene: TRBJ1-1
V gene: TRBV29-1
CDR3 protein: CSVARRMADTEAFF
CDR3 DNA: TGCAGCGTTGCCCGGCGGATGGCTGACACTGAAGCTTTCTTT

D gene: TRBD1
clone size: .
J gene: TRBJ1-1
V gene: TRBV4-1
CDR3 protein: CASSQDFRNRGNSEAFF
CDR3 DNA: TGCGCCAGCAGCCAAGATTTTAGGAACAGGGGAAATTCTGAAGCTTTCTTT

D gene: .
clone size: .
J gene: TRBJ2-5
V gene: TRBV30
CDR3 protein: CAWEAGETQYF
CDR3 DNA: TGTGCCTGGGAGGCGGGCGAGACCCAGTACTTC

D gene: .
clone size: .
J gene: TRBJ1-5
V gene: TRBV5-1
CDR3 protein: CASSLGENQPQHF
CDR3 DNA: TGCGCCAGCAGCTTGGGAGAGAATCAGCCCCAGCATTTT

D gene: TRBD1
clone size: .
J gene: TRBJ2-7
V gene: TRBV4-2
CDR3 protein: CASSQVLRTGITYEQYF
CDR3 DNA: TGTGCCAGCAGCCAAGTGCTTCGGACAGGGATCACCTACGAGCAGTACTTC

D gene: TRBD2
clone size: .
J gene: TRBJ2-5
V gene: TRBV2
CDR3 protein: CASSDPQRGGPETQYF
CDR3 DNA: TGTGCCAGCAGTGACCCCCAGCGGGGGGGCCCAGAGACCCAGTACTTC

D gene: .
clone size: .
J gene: TRBJ1-2
V gene: TRBV7-2
CDR3 protein: CASSPQSYGYTF
CDR3 DNA: TGTGCCAGCAGCCCACAGAGCTATGGCTACACCTTC

D gene: .
clone size: .
J gene: TRBJ2-5
V gene: TRBV9
CDR3 protein: CASSLGTGRVETQYF
CDR3 DNA: TGTGCCAGCAGCTTAGGGACGGGTAGGGTAGAGACCCAGTACTTC

D gene: .
clone size: .
J gene: TRBJ1-1
V gene: TRBV30
CDR3 protein: CARTSRAGTEAFF
CDR3 DNA: TGTGCCAGGACTAGTAGGGCGGGCACTGAAGCTTTCTTT

D gene: .
clone size: .
J gene: TRBJ2-7
V gene: TRBV6-5
CDR3 protein: CASSYRSYEQYF
CDR3 DNA: TGTGCCAGCAGTTATAGGAGCTACGAGCAGTACTTC

D gene: .
clone size: .
J gene: TRBJ2-7
V gene: TRBV9
CDR3 protein: CASSVASGGTVGYEQYF
CDR3 DNA: TGTGCCAGCAGCGTAGCTTCGGGGGGCACGGTTGGCTACGAGCAGTACTTC

D gene: TRBD1
clone size: few
J gene: TRBJ2-1
V gene: TRBV28
CDR3 protein: CASSEIGTGALNEQFF
CDR3 DNA: TGTGCCAGCAGTGAGATTGGGACAGGGGCTCTGAATGAGCAGTTCTTC

D gene: TRBD1
clone size: .
J gene: TRBJ2-6
V gene: TRBV5-6
CDR3 protein: CASSYPQGALIYGANVLTF
CDR3 DNA: TGTGCCAGCAGCTACCCCCAGGGGGCGCTTATTTATGGGGCCAACGTCCTGACTTTC

D gene: .
clone size: .
J gene: TRBJ1-3
V gene: TRBV9
CDR3 protein: CASSVVASDRNSGNTIYF
CDR3 DNA: TGTGCCAGCAGCGTAGTGGCGTCAGACAGAAACTCTGGAAACACCATATATTTT

D gene: .
clone size: .
J gene: TRBJ2-7
V gene: TRBV29-1
CDR3 protein: CSVEDRAWARYEQYF
CDR3 DNA: TGCAGCGTTGAAGATCGGGCTTGGGCACGCTACGAGCAGTACTTC

D gene: .
clone size: .
J gene: TRBJ1-5
V gene: TRBV14
CDR3 protein: CASSQAGGGNQPQHF
CDR3 DNA: TGTGCCAGCAGCCAAGCCGGGGGGGGCAATCAGCCCCAGCATTTT

D gene: TRBD1
clone size: few
J gene: TRBJ2-5
V gene: TRBV29-1
CDR3 protein: CSVPGTEQETQYF
CDR3 DNA: TGCAGCGTACCCGGGACAGAACAAGAGACCCAGTACTTC

D gene: .
clone size: few
J gene: TRBJ2-4
V gene: TRBV4-1
CDR3 protein: CASSQVGGAQRNIQYF
CDR3 DNA: TGCGCCAGCAGCCAAGTTGGGGGTGCCCAACGGAACATTCAGTACTTC

D gene: TRBD1
clone size: .
J gene: TRBJ2-3
V gene: TRBV10-3
CDR3 protein: CAISDRGRTDTQYF
CDR3 DNA: TGTGCCATCAGTGACAGGGGGCGCACAGATACGCAGTATTTT

D gene: .
clone size: .
J gene: TRBJ2-5
V gene: TRBV25-1
CDR3 protein: CASSPAGPKTQYF
CDR3 DNA: TGTGCCAGCAGTCCCGCGGGGCCGAAGACCCAGTACTTC

D gene: .
clone size: .
J gene: TRBJ2-1
V gene: TRBV2
CDR3 protein: CAASQEIYNEQFF
CDR3 DNA: TGTGCCGCCTCGCAGGAAATCTACAATGAGCAGTTCTTC

D gene: .
clone size: .
J gene: TRBJ1-4
V gene: TRBV19
CDR3 protein: CASSGGATNEKLFF
CDR3 DNA: TGTGCCAGTAGTGGGGGGGCCACTAATGAAAAACTGTTTTTT

D gene: .
clone size: .
J gene: TRBJ2-2
V gene: TRBV6-5
CDR3 protein: CASRHQNTGELFF
CDR3 DNA: TGTGCCAGCAGGCACCAGAACACCGGGGAGCTGTTTTTT

D gene: .
clone size: .
J gene: TRBJ2-3
V gene: TRBV2
CDR3 protein: CAIQGREADTQYF
CDR3 DNA: TGTGCCATCCAGGGCCGCGAGGCAGATACGCAGTATTTT

D gene: TRBD2
clone size: .
J gene: TRBJ2-1
V gene: TRBV10-1
CDR3 protein: CASSDRPGTSGGLYNEQFF
CDR3 DNA: TGCGCCAGCAGTGACCGCCCTGGGACTAGCGGGGGCCTCTACAATGAGCAGTTCTTC

D gene: .
clone size: few
J gene: TRBJ2-2
V gene: TRBV6-6
CDR3 protein: CASRATGTGELFF
CDR3 DNA: TGTGCCAGCAGGGCTACAGGGACCGGGGAGCTGTTTTTT

D gene: .
clone size: .
J gene: TRBJ2-1
V gene: TRBV30
CDR3 protein: CAWSRGADEQFF
CDR3 DNA: TGTGCCTGGAGTAGGGGGGCAGATGAGCAGTTCTTC

D gene: TRBD1
clone size: .
J gene: TRBJ2-5
V gene: TRBV19
CDR3 protein: CASSIGQGQETQYF
CDR3 DNA: TGTGCCAGTAGTATAGGACAGGGACAAGAGACCCAGTACTTC

D gene: .
clone size: .
J gene: TRBJ1-2
V gene: TRBV19
CDR3 protein: CATVSGTRYGYTF
CDR3 DNA: TGTGCTACAGTAAGCGGGACGCGCTATGGCTACACCTTC

D gene: .
clone size: .
J gene: TRBJ1-2
V gene: TRBV29-1
CDR3 protein: CSAVRAENYGYTF
CDR3 DNA: TGCAGCGCCGTAAGGGCCGAGAACTATGGCTACACCTTC

D gene: TRBD1
clone size: few
J gene: TRBJ1-2
V gene: TRBV4-1
CDR3 protein: CASSQEARGLDYTF
CDR3 DNA: TGCGCCAGCAGCCAAGAGGCCAGGGGGCTGGACTACACCTTC